Following are 9 T cell receptor beta chains from one sample sequenced in a study of CD8+CD57+ T cells in acquired aplastic anemia. TCR beta VDJ and CDR3 profiles were obtained from a genomic DNA template. TCRdb recomputed calls from the reads with MiXCR, one row per CDR3 protein. The sample holds tens of thousands of distinct CDR3 sequences, 76% seen once. The specimen was sorted CD4+, CD8+, or CD8+CD57+ T cells (not recorded which) from PBMCs. Receptor source: a human donor in good health, serving as a control.

The rearrangement joins TRBV29-1 to TRBJ2-5, with 14 bases matching TRBD2. The ends lost 4 bases at V and 3 bases at J; junction bases unmatched: 7. Germline V gene data show CDR1 as SQVTM and CDR2 as ANQGSEA. This CDR3 spans 16 amino acids. The CDR3 DNA sequence: TGCAGCGTTGGAGGATCGACTAGCGGGGGGGAAGAGACCCAGTACTTC. Translating it yields CSVGGSTSGGEETQYF.

This clonotype turned up a few times. The gene calls are TRBV29-1 and TRBJ2-7, with 8 bases aligning to TRBD1. Trimming took 0 bases from V and 6 from J; bases not matched to a gene: 1. This CDR3 has 12 residues. Germline CDR1 SQVTM, CDR2 ANQGSEA. The CDR3, as DNA: TGCAGCGTTGAAGACACAGGGGGCGAGCAGTACTTC. Translating it yields CSVEDTGGEQYF.

The rearrangement uses TRBV2 and TRBJ1-1; D uncertain. Trimming stripped 5 bases from V and 5 bases from J, with 6 bases between. The germline gives CDR1 SNHLY, CDR2 FYNNEI. This CDR3 is built from 11 residues. CDR3 in DNA: TGTGCCAGCAGTACCCATACTGAAGCTTTCTTT. It translates to CASSTHTEAFF. Combining the CDR3 with reference TRBV2 and TRBJ1-1 gives the whole variable domain EPEVTQTPSHQVTQMGQEVILRCVPISNHLYFYWYRQILGQKVEFLVSFYNNEISEKSEIFDDQFSVERPDGSNFTLKIRSTKLEDSAMYFCASSTHTEAFFGQGTRLTVV.

The chain joins TRBV19 to TRBJ1-2; D ambiguous. V was pared by 3 bases and J by 5 bases, with 16 bases between. CDR1 and CDR2 from the germline V gene are LNHDA and SQIVND (reference sequence). The CDR3 has 15 residues. DNA for the CDR3: TGTGCCAGTAGTATGTCTCCCGGGATCCCTTATGGCTACACCTTC. This translates into CASSMSPGIPYGYTF.

The chain couples TRBV2 to TRBJ1-5, with a tentative D call TRBD1 (6 bases). CDR1 is SNHLY and CDR2 is FYNNEI in the germline V gene. CDR3 length: 16 amino acids. Trimming removed 2 bases from V and 1 base from J, with 12 bases in between. In DNA, the CDR3 is TGTGCCAGCAGTGAACCTGGGGGCTGGAGCAATCAGCCCCAGCATTTT. Translating gives CASSEPGGWSNQPQHF.

This chain connects TRBV7-2 to TRBJ2-1, with D possibly being TRBD1 (6 bases). The CDR3 extends over 13 amino acids. The germline V and J ends were trimmed by 5 bases and 10 bases, with 15 bases remaining between them. Germline V gives CDR1 SGHTA, CDR2 FQGNSA. The CDR3 sequence is CASSHTTGPEQFF. The CDR3 DNA reads as TGTGCCAGCAGCCACACCACAGGGCCAGAGCAGTTCTTC.

For the CDR3, the DNA is TGTGCCAGCAGCGCCGATAGGAATTCACCCCTCCACTTT. This translates into CASSADRNSPLHF. V gene TRBV11-2 combines with J gene TRBJ1-6; D ambiguous. CDR3 length: 13 amino acids. Germline CDR1 reads SGHAT; CDR2 reads FQNNGV. V was cut by 5 bases and J by 7 bases, with 9 bases left in between.

This chain links TRBV9 with TRBJ2-1; D tentatively reads TRBD1 or TRBD2 (6 bases each). The CDR3 covers 14 residues. From germline, CDR1 is SGDLS and CDR2 YYNGEE. The V and J ends lost 0 bases and 7 bases respectively, with 11 bases between them. CDR3 in DNA: TGTGCCAGCAGCGTAGGGGGGGCGAGTAATGAGCAGTTCTTC. Translating gives CASSVGGASNEQFF. Using reference TRBV9 and TRBJ2-1 for the parts outside the CDR3, the full variable domain is DSGVTQTPKHLITATGQRVTLRCSPRSGDLSVYWYQQSLDQGLQFLIQYYNGEERAKGNILERFSAQQFPDLHSELNLSSLELGDSALYFCASSVGGASNEQFFGPGTRLTVL.

This clonotype came up a few times. The J gene is TRBJ2-3, the V gene TRBV29-1; 15 bases align to TRBD2. The CDR3 is 17 amino acids. V was clipped by 5 bases and J by 3 bases; unmatched bases: 9. Germline-derived CDR1 and CDR2 are SQVTM and ANQGSEA. Here the CDR3 DNA reads TGCAGCGTTAACGGACTAGCGGGGGGGCCGGGGACAGATACGCAGTATTTT. Residues: CSVNGLAGGPGTDTQYF.